The 18 T cell receptor beta chains listed next were all sequenced from one sample in a study of cytomegalovirus exposure and HLA in healthy donors. The study ran its PCR with 60 Vbeta and 13 Jbeta primers. Generated by immunoSEQ multiplex PCR, the TCRdb table keeps only in-frame clones and is missing some. This sample yields around 120,000 clones, of which 15% to 17% are seen a single time; under 2.5% belongs to the top ten. The specimen was PBMCs. Source of these receptors: a woman under 30 in good health and CMV-seronegative.

The chain is built from TRBV19 and TRBJ1-1; D not resolved. This CDR3 is built from 13 residues. Germline CDR1 LNHDA, CDR2 SQIVND (reference sequence). Trimming removed 7 bases from V and 0 bases from J, with 9 bases in between. CDR3 protein: CASISLVNTEAFF. In DNA, the CDR3 is TGTGCCAGTATCTCTCTAGTGAACACTGAAGCTTTCTTT.

CDR3 sequence reads: CSVNSRYSNTEAFF. CDR3 coding DNA: TGCAGCGTTAACTCTCGCTACTCGAACACTGAAGCTTTCTTT. The chain carries TRBV29-1 and TRBJ1-1; no firm D call. Trimming removed 5 bases at V and 1 base at J, with 14 bases between. The CDR3 covers 14 residues. Germline V lookup: CDR1 SQVTM, CDR2 ANQGSEA.

V is TRBV7-8 and J is TRBJ2-3; a weak D match, TRBD1 (6 bases). Germline loops: CDR1 SGHVS, CDR2 FQNEAQ. The V and J ends lost 10 bases and 6 bases respectively, with 17 bases between them. CDR3 length: 13 residues. CDR3 coding DNA: TGTGCCACGCGGACAGAGGAATCGGATACGCAGTATTTT. Encoded protein: CATRTEESDTQYF.

The chain carries TRBV7-8 and TRBJ1-5; 7 bases line up with TRBD1. The J segment lost 7 bases and the V segment lost 0 bases, leaving 6 bases of the junction unmatched. CDR3 length equals 15 residues. Germline lookup yields CDR1 SGHVS and CDR2 FQNEAQ. In nucleotides, the CDR3 is TGTGCCAGCAGCTTAGCAGGGGGCCCGGGGCAGCCCCAGCATTTT. It yields the protein CASSLAGGPGQPQHF.

The V and J genes are TRBV6-6 and TRBJ2-7; D gene uncertain. The CDR3 has 12 amino acids. V was shortened by 6 bases and J by 0 bases, with 6 bases between the two germline ends. Germline CDR1 is MNHNY and CDR2 is SVGAGI (reference sequence). CDR3 protein: CASSSSSYEQYF. The CDR3, as DNA: TGTGCCAGCAGCTCTAGCTCCTACGAGCAGTACTTC.

The rearrangement links TRBV27 to TRBJ2-2, with D unresolved. V lost 1 base, J lost 5 bases, and 8 bases lay in between. Germline V gives CDR1 MNHEY, CDR2 SMNVEV (reference sequence). The CDR3 loop spans 14 amino acids. In nucleotides, the CDR3 is TGTGCCAGCAGTTTATTCACAGTTACCGGGGAGCTGTTTTTT. It translates to CASSLFTVTGELFF.

This clone was observed a few times. The chain couples TRBV15 to TRBJ1-5; a weak D match, TRBD1 (6 bases). V was shortened by 3 bases and J by 4 bases, with 13 bases between the two germline ends. The germline gives CDR1 LNHNV, CDR2 YYDKDF (reference sequence). The length of the CDR3 is 15 residues. The CDR3 DNA follows: TGTGCCACCAGCAGTAAGACAGGAATAAATCAGCCCCAGCATTTT. Amino acid sequence: CATSSKTGINQPQHF.

This clone occurred a few times. V gene TRBV7-9 combines with J gene TRBJ1-2; the D gene is possibly TRBD1 (5 bases). Germline CDR1 reads SEHNR; CDR2 reads FQNEAQ (reference sequence). The CDR3 contains 14 residues. Trimming took 1 base from V and 4 from J, leaving 10 bases between them. CDR3 residues: CASSLGQGPYGYTF. As DNA, the CDR3 is TGTGCCAGCAGCTTAGGGCAGGGCCCCTATGGCTACACCTTC.

The V gene is TRBV7-2, the J gene TRBJ2-7; 7 bases fit TRBD1. Germline assignment: CDR1 SGHTA and CDR2 FQGNSA. Germline trimming cut 3 bases from V and 4 bases from J; bases unmatched to any gene: 6. The CDR3 length is 14 residues. The chain's CDR3 is CASSFLRGKYEQYF. The CDR3, as DNA: TGTGCCAGCAGCTTCCTCAGGGGGAAATACGAGCAGTACTTC.

This clone came up a few times. V usage is TRBV5-5 and J usage is TRBJ1-2, with TRBD1 as a possible D gene (5 bases). Trimming cost V 0 bases and J 4 bases, with 13 bases left between them. The germline V gene has CDR1 SGHKS and CDR2 YYEKEE (reference sequence). CDR3 length: 15 amino acids. CDR3 DNA: TGTGCCAGCAGCTTGGCCGAGGGACTTAGCTATGGCTACACCTTC. Amino acid sequence: CASSLAEGLSYGYTF.

V is TRBV7-8 and J is TRBJ2-7; D is possibly TRBD2 (5 bases). The V gene's germline CDR1 is SGHVS and CDR2 FQNEAQ. Between the trimmed V and J ends, which lost 3 bases and 3 bases, there was a span of 6 bases. This CDR3 spans 12 amino acids. CDR3 in DNA: TGTGCCAGCAGCTTGGGAGACTACGAGCAGTACTTC. It specifies CASSLGDYEQYF.

This clone appeared a few times. This chain uses TRBV19 with TRBJ2-1; weak D call: TRBD2 (7 bases). The V end lost 10 bases, the J end lost 0 bases, and 16 bases lay between the germline ends. This CDR3 has 15 amino acids. Germline CDR1 and CDR2: LNHDA and SQIVND (reference sequence). This chain's CDR3 is CATGVRGDSYNEQFF. Written as DNA, the CDR3 is TGTGCCACAGGGGTCCGGGGGGACTCCTACAATGAGCAGTTCTTC.

The rearrangement links TRBV9 to TRBJ2-3; a possible D gene is TRBD1 (6 bases). The CDR3 is made up of 13 amino acids. Trimming cost V 0 bases and J 14 bases, with 16 bases left between them. Per the germline V gene, CDR1 is SGDLS and CDR2 is YYNGEE. Here the CDR3 reads CASSVALSGVAYF. DNA for the CDR3: TGTGCCAGCAGCGTAGCCTTGTCAGGGGTAGCGTATTTT.

There are a few counts of this clone. The gene calls are TRBV19 and TRBJ2-5; possibly TRBD2 for D (6 bases). The CDR3 extends over 13 amino acids. Germline V lookup: CDR1 LNHDA, CDR2 SQIVND (reference sequence). Trimming removed 8 bases at V and 3 bases at J, with 13 bases between. The CDR3 is CASARRGEETQYF. The CDR3 DNA reads as TGTGCCAGTGCCCGGAGGGGAGAAGAGACCCAGTACTTC. The full variable domain, with the rest looked up from reference TRBV19 and TRBJ2-5, is DGGITQSPKYLFRKEGQNVTLSCEQNLNHDAMYWYRQDPGQGLRLIYYSQIVNDFQKGDIAEGYSVSREKKESFPLTVTSAQKNPTAFYLCASARRGEETQYFGPGTRLLVL.

This clone turned up a few times. The chain links TRBV19 to TRBJ1-4; D ambiguous. The CDR3 consists of 15 residues. V lost 9 bases and J 10 bases, leaving 24 bases between the germline ends. CDR1 and CDR2 from the germline V gene are LNHDA and SQIVND (reference sequence). The CDR3 DNA sequence: TGTGCCAGCCGAACCCGGGGTGGCCTCGATGGAAAACTGTTTTTT. This gives the protein CASRTRGGLDGKLFF.

This clone turned up a few times. The V call is TRBV19, the J call TRBJ1-4; TRBD1 matches at 9 bases. V dropped 6 bases and J dropped 3; count of bases not matched to a gene: 8. CDR1 is LNHDA and CDR2 is SQIVND in the germline V gene (reference sequence). The CDR3 length is 16 residues. The DNA for the CDR3 is TGTGCCAGTAGGAACGGCCGGGACAGGGCTAATGAAAAACTGTTTTTT. The encoded protein is CASRNGRDRANEKLFF. Using reference TRBV19 and TRBJ1-4 for the parts outside the CDR3, the full variable domain is DGGITQSPKYLFRKEGQNVTLSCEQNLNHDAMYWYRQDPGQGLRLIYYSQIVNDFQKGDIAEGYSVSREKKESFPLTVTSAQKNPTAFYLCASRNGRDRANEKLFFGSGTQLSVL.

This clone was counted between two and nine times. The genes are TRBV7-8 and TRBJ2-7, with TRBD2 matching over 12 bases. Germline trimming cut 5 bases from V and 5 bases from J; bases unmatched to any gene: 13. The CDR3 is made up of 17 amino acids. Germline V gene lookup returns CDR1 SGHVS and CDR2 FQNEAQ. The CDR3 DNA follows: TGTGCCAGCAGCCCACGTCCTAGCGGGAGGGCCGTCCACGAGCAGTACTTC. As protein: CASSPRPSGRAVHEQYF.

In its sample, this clone was seen a few times. J is TRBJ1-1 and V is TRBV4-1; possible D gene TRBD1, 5 bases. The V end was cut by 5 bases, the J end by 6 bases, with 19 bases between. This CDR3 is 15 amino acids long. CDR1 and CDR2 from the germline V gene are MGHRA and YSYEKL. CDR3 bases: TGCGCCAGCAGCTCTGTTGGGGGGAAGGAGGCTGAAGCTTTCTTT. Residues: CASSSVGGKEAEAFF.